This T cell receptor beta chain was captured by sequencing in a study of shared clonotypes between healthy human individuals. CDR1 KGHSH and CDR2 LQKENI come from the germline V gene. The CDR3 has 16 amino acids. The J segment lost 0 bases and the V segment lost 0 bases, leaving 5 bases of the junction unmatched. Study results and limitations: It was the non-shared clonotypes that had lower generation probabilities than clonotypes shared by all four donors. Larger estimated richness was generally seen in naive subsets than in memory subsets.

The authors' processing: As immunoSEQ supplied junction-only sequences (without quality scores), filtering differed. The assay was immunoSEQ multiplex PCR, and TCRdb's table has in-frame clones only and misses some. V and J calls and clone size come straight from that table; D and trimming were deduced from the DNA. The sample lists about 610,000 clones, less than 98% occurring once. For this clone: Its antigen remains unknown.

CD4+ cells underwent separation, giving CD45RA+ naive and CD45RA-negative memory subsets. The sample was naive CD4+ T cells sorted from blood. Regarding subset: CD45RA+ positively selected. The chain joins TRBV18 to TRBJ2-7, with 7 bases that match TRBD1. The receptor's source is a woman aged 25-40 years in good health. The CDR3 DNA sequence: TGTGCCAGCTCACCACCGGGCAGGGGGTACTCCTACGAGCAGTACTTC. It translates to CASSPPGRGYSYEQYF.